A selection of T cell receptor beta chains follows, all from one sample in a study of CDR3 diversity in severe acne. TCRdb redid the calling of the PCR reads with MiXCR, one entry per CDR3 protein. The top ten clones hold under 15% of a sample with about 98,000 distinct CDR3 sequences, roughly 51% of them seen once. The sample consisted of blood. These receptors originate from a male donor with acne. CDR3s include the opening cysteine and the closing phenylalanine or tryptophan. A D gene is named only where the DNA matches it firmly. Clone size is shown for a subset of rows, as once, few, many or a class of expanded clone.

clone size	V gene	D gene	J gene	CDR3 protein	CDR3 DNA
medium-sized	TRBV7-6	-	TRBJ2-5	CASSSVGAVQETQYF	TGTGCCAGCAGCTCTGTAGGAGCGGTCCAAGAGACCCAGTACTTC
few	TRBV18	TRBD2	TRBJ2-3	CASSRLAGITDTQYF	TGTGCCAGCTCACGACTAGCGGGAATCACAGATACGCAGTATTTT
-	TRBV25-1	TRBD1	TRBJ1-1	CASSFQGQGEAFF	TGTGCCAGCAGTTTTCAGGGACAGGGGGAAGCTTTCTTT
-	TRBV7-3	-	TRBJ1-1	CASSQEGGLEAFF	TGTGCCAGCAGCCAAGAGGGGGGCCTTGAAGCTTTCTTT
many	TRBV11-1	TRBD2	TRBJ2-7	CASSTGTSGIGEQYF	TGTGCCAGCAGCACGGGGACTAGCGGGATCGGCGAGCAGTACTTC
-	TRBV2	TRBD1	TRBJ1-2	CASSWGTGGYGYTF	TGTGCCAGCAGCTGGGGGACAGGGGGATATGGCTACACCTTC
-	TRBV7-3	-	TRBJ2-1	CASSFLAVSSYNEQFF	TGTGCCAGCAGCTTCTTAGCGGTAAGCTCCTACAATGAGCAGTTCTTC
once	TRBV15	-	TRBJ2-3	CATSRDLTTIPDTQYF	TGTGCCACCAGCAGAGATCTTACGACGATTCCGGATACGCAGTATTTT
-	TRBV29-1	-	TRBJ1-2	CSVEGRFGYTF	TGCAGCGTTGAGGGCCGTTTTGGCTACACCTTC
-	TRBV20-1	-	TRBJ1-1	CSATGPTDSLMNTEAFF	TGCAGTGCGACCGGTCCGACCGACAGCCTCATGAACACTGAAGCTTTCTTT
few	TRBV12-5	TRBD2	TRBJ2-2	CASGLETSGRNTGELFF	TGTGCTAGTGGTTTGGAAACTAGCGGGAGAAACACCGGGGAGCTGTTTTTT
many	TRBV4-1	-	TRBJ2-3	CASSQSVRADTQYF	TGCGCCAGCAGCCAATCTGTCAGGGCAGATACGCAGTATTTT
-	TRBV7-6	-	TRBJ1-3	CASSRPGRLRGNTIYF	TGTGCCAGCAGCCGACCCGGGAGATTGAGAGGAAACACCATATATTTT
many	TRBV10-2	-	TRBJ1-2	CASSESGSSYGYTF	TGCGCCAGCAGTGAGTCTGGCAGTTCCTATGGCTACACCTTC
many	TRBV7-9	-	TRBJ1-2	CASSPRQHDGYTF	TGTGCCAGCAGCCCCCGCCAGCATGATGGCTACACCTTC
few	TRBV10-3	-	TRBJ2-5	CAISDNGQETQYF	TGTGCCATCAGTGATAATGGGCAGGAGACCCAGTACTTC
many	TRBV7-9	TRBD1	TRBJ2-7	CASSGTGTEQYF	TGTGCCAGCAGCGGGACAGGGACCGAGCAGTACTTC
many	TRBV5-6	TRBD1	TRBJ1-1	CASSPMTGIRTEAFF	TGTGCCAGCAGCCCTATGACAGGGATCAGAACTGAAGCTTTCTTT
-	TRBV20-1	TRBD2	TRBJ2-2	CSGARASGGELFF	TGCAGTGGGGCTAGGGCTAGCGGCGGGGAGCTGTTTTTT
-	TRBV20-1	-	TRBJ1-6	CSAIQGSESSPLHF	TGCAGTGCTATTCAGGGGAGCGAAAGTTCACCCCTCCACTTT
-	TRBV10-3	TRBD2	TRBJ2-3	CAISRTSADTQYF	TGTGCCATCAGCAGGACTAGCGCAGATACGCAGTATTTT
-	TRBV20-1	TRBD2	TRBJ2-7	CSAREASGATYEQYF	TGCAGTGCTAGAGAGGCTAGCGGGGCAACCTACGAGCAGTACTTC
-	TRBV2	TRBD1	TRBJ2-7	CASRTGGEQYF	TGTGCCAGCAGAACAGGGGGCGAGCAGTACTTC
-	TRBV20-1	-	TRBJ1-5	CSARVRGMGEHF	TGCAGTGCTAGAGTTAGGGGGATGGGCGAGCATTTT
many	TRBV6-5	TRBD2	TRBJ2-2	CAGFRGGTGELFF	TGTGCCGGTTTCCGGGGGGGCACCGGGGAGCTGTTTTTT
-	TRBV7-9	-	TRBJ1-2	CASNFDGDYGYTF	TGTGCCAGCAACTTCGACGGGGACTATGGCTACACCTTC
-	TRBV25-1	TRBD2	TRBJ2-3	CASSEPLGGRAVDTQYF	TGTGCCAGCAGTGAGCCTCTGGGCGGGAGAGCGGTAGATACGCAGTATTTT
-	TRBV5-1	TRBD1	TRBJ2-5	CASSSRTGGETQYF	TGCGCCAGCAGCTCCCGCACAGGGGGAGAGACCCAGTACTTC
-	TRBV11-2	TRBD1	TRBJ2-7	CASSPSGQGSTRQYF	TGTGCCAGCAGCCCCTCGGGACAGGGATCTACGAGGCAGTACTTC
-	TRBV9	-	TRBJ2-1	CASSVAPRSEQFF	TGTGCCAGCAGCGTAGCCCCTAGGAGTGAGCAGTTCTTC
few	TRBV7-9	TRBD2	TRBJ2-5	CASSRRLAGLQETQYF	TGTGCCAGCAGCAGGCGGTTAGCGGGGCTACAAGAGACCCAGTACTTC
-	TRBV6-2/TRBV6-3	-	TRBJ2-5	CASSYSRRRGETQYF	TGTGCCAGCAGTTACTCGAGGCGCCGGGGCGAGACCCAGTACTTC
many	TRBV19	TRBD2	TRBJ2-1	CASSAYGTSGVNEQFF	TGTGCCAGTAGTGCGTATGGGACTAGCGGGGTCAATGAGCAGTTCTTC
-	TRBV28	-	TRBJ2-2	CASSLGGYDTGELFF	TGTGCCAGCAGTTTAGGAGGGTACGACACCGGGGAGCTGTTTTTT